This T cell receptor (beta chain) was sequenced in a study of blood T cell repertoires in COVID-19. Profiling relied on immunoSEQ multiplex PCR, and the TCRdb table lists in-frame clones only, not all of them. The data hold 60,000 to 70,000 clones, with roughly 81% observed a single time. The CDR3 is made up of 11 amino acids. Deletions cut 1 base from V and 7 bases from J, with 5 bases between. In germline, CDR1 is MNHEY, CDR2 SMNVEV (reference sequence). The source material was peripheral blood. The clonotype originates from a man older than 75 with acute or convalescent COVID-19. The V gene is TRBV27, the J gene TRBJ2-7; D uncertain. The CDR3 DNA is TGTGCCAGCAGTTTATTCGTGGAGCAGTACTTC. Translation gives CASSLFVEQYF.